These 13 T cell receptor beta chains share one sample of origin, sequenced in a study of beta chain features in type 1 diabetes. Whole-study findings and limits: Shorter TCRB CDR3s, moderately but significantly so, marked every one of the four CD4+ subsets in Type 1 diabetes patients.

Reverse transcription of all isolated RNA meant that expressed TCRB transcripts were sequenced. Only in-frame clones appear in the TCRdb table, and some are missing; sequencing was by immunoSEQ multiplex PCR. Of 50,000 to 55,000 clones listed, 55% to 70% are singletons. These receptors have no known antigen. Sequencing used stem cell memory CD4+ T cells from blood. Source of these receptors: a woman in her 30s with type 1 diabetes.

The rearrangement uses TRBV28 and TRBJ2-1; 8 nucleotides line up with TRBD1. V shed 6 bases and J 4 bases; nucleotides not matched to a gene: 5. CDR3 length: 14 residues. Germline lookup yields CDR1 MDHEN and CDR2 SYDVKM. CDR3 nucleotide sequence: TGTGCCAGCAGGCTCCGGGACAGGTACAATGAGCAGTTCTTC. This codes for CASRLRDRYNEQFF.

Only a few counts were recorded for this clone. CDR3 sequence (DNA): TGTGCCAGTAGACCCATGCTAAACACTGAAGCTTTCTTT. This codes for CASRPMLNTEAFF. The J gene is TRBJ1-1, the V gene TRBV19; no firm D call. There are 13 residues in the CDR3. CDR1 is LNHDA and CDR2 is SQIVND in the germline V gene (reference sequence). Trimming pared 6 bases from V and 2 bases from J, leaving 10 bases between.

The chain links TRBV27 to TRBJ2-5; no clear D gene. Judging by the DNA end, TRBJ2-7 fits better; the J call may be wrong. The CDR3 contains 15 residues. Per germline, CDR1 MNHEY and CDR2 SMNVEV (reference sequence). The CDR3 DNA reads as TGTGCCAGCAGTCCAAAATTGAGGAGCTCCTACGAGCAGTACTTC. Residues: CASSPKLRSSYEQYF.

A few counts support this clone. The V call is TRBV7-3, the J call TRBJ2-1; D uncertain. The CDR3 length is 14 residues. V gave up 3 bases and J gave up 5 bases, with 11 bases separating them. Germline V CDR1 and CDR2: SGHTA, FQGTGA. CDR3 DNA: TGTGCCAGCAGCTTTGACTTGCACAACAATGAGCAGTTCTTC. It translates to CASSFDLHNNEQFF.

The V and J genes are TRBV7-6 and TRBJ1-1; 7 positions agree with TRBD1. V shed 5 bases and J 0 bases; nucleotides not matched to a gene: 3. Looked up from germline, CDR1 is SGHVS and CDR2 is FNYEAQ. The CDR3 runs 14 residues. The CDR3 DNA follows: TGTGCCAGCAGCCCGGGACAGTTGAACACTGAAGCTTTCTTT. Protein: CASSPGQLNTEAFF. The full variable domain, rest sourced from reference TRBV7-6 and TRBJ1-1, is GAGVSQSPRYKVTKRGQDVALRCDPISGHVSLYWYRQALGQGPEFLTYFNYEAQQDKSGLPNDRFSAERPEGSISTLTIQRTEQRDSAMYRCASSPGQLNTEAFFGQGTRLTVV.

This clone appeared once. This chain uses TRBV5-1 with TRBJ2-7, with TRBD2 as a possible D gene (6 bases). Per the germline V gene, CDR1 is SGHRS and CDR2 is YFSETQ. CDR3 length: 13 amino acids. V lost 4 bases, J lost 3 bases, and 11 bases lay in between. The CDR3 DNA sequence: TGCGCCAGCAGCGGGGGGACTCTCTACGAGCAGTACTTC. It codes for CASSGGTLYEQYF.

The CDR3 bases are TGCGCCAGCAGCGTAGGGGGGGACGAGTTCTACGAGCAGTACTTC. Translated: CASSVGGDEFYEQYF. This chain links TRBV4-1 with TRBJ2-7, with a tentative D call TRBD2 (7 bases). With 5 bases removed from V and 3 bases from J, the gap between germline ends came to 17 bases. The CDR3 length is 15 residues. CDR1 is MGHRA and CDR2 is YSYEKL in the germline V gene.

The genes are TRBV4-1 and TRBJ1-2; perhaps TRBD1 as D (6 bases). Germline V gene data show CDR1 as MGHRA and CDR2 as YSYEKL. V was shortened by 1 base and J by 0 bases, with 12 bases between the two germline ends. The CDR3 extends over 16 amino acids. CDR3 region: CASSQGGGPTNYGYTF. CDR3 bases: TGCGCCAGCAGCCAAGGGGGGGGCCCCACTAACTATGGCTACACCTTC.

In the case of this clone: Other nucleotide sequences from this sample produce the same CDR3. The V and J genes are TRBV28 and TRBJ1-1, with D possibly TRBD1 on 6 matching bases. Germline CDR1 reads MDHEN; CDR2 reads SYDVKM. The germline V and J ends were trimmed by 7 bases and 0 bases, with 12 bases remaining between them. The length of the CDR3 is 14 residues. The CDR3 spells CASKPGQMNTEAFF. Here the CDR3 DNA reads TGTGCCAGCAAACCGGGACAAATGAACACTGAAGCTTTCTTT. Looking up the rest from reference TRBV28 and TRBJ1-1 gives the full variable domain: DVKVTQSSRYLVKRTGEKVFLECVQDMDHENMFWYRQDPGLGLRLIYFSYDVKMKEKGDIPEGYSVSREKKERFSLILESASTNQTSMYLCASKPGQMNTEAFFGQGTRLTVV.

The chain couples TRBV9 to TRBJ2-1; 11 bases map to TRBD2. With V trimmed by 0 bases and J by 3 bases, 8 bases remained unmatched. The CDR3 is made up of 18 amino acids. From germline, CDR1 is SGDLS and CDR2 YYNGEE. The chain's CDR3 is CASSVEGLSGRVYNEQFF. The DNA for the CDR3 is TGTGCCAGCAGCGTAGAGGGACTTAGCGGGAGGGTCTACAATGAGCAGTTCTTC.

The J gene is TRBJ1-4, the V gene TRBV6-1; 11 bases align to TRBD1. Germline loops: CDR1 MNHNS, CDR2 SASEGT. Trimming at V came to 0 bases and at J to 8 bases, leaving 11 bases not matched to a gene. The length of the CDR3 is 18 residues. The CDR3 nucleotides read TGTGCCAGCAGTGAAGCCGTCCGGACAGGGGGCTTGGGAGAAAAACTGTTTTTT. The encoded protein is CASSEAVRTGGLGEKLFF.

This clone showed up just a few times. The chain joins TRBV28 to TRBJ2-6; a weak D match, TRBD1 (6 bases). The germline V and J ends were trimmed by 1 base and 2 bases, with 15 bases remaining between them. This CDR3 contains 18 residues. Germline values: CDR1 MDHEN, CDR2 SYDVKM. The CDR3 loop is CASSLLGDRPPGANVLTF. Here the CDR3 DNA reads TGTGCCAGCAGTTTATTGGGAGACAGGCCCCCTGGGGCCAACGTCCTGACTTTC.

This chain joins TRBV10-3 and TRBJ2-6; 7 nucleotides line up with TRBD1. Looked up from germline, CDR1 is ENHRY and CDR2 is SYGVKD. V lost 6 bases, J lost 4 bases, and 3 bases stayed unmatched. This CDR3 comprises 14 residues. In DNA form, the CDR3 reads TGTGCCATCAGAACAGGGGCCGGGGCCAACGTCCTGACTTTC. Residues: CAIRTGAGANVLTF.